The 23 T cell receptor beta chains below were found in one sample sequenced in a study of tumor-infiltrating lymphocytes in primary liver carcinoma. Germline DNA was also extracted, and blood RNA was taken from unsorted whole blood. A constant-region primer primed TCR beta cDNA synthesis from 450 to 550 ng of total RNA. Library construction for TCR beta comprised three nested multiplex PCR rounds performed with slightly modified ARM-PCR. Two initial PCR rounds of roughly 10 cycles each paired TRBV1-TRBV30 forward primers with a C-beta reverse primer. TCRdb reprocessed the multiplex PCR reads via MiXCR and lists one record per CDR3 protein. The data show fewer than 400,000 distinct CDR3 sequences, with nearly 60% seen just once and about a sixth held by the top ten. Sequencing was done on a sample of peripheral blood. These receptor sequences come from a woman in her 30s with primary liver carcinoma and hepatitis B virus infection.

This clonotype appeared a few times. The chain uses TRBV6-1 and TRBJ1-2; D is ambiguous. The CDR3 length is 13 residues. From germline, CDR1 is MNHNS and CDR2 SASEGT. Trimming left V 3 bases short and J 8 bases short, with 13 bases between. Written as DNA, the CDR3 is TGTGCCAGCAGTGACGTGACCGGGAGAGGCTACACCTTC. Amino acid sequence: CASSDVTGRGYTF.

This clonotype was counted ten times or more. V and J are TRBV11-2 and TRBJ1-1; D is uncertain. The germline CDR1 and CDR2 sequences are SGHAT and FQNNGV. CDR3 length: 14 residues. V dropped 1 base and J dropped 2 bases, with 8 bases sitting between them. CDR3 sequence: CASSLGRSNTEAFF. The CDR3 DNA reads as TGTGCCAGCAGCTTAGGGCGGAGTAACACTGAAGCTTTCTTT. Drawing the rest from reference TRBV11-2 and TRBJ1-1, the complete variable domain is EAGVAQSPRYKIIEKRQSVAFWCNPISGHATLYWYQQILGQGPKLLIQFQNNGVVDDSQLPKDRFSAERLKGVDSTLKIQPAKLEDSAVYLCASSLGRSNTEAFFGQGTRLTVV.

As for this clonotype: A read error may account for a junction end that differs from germline. This sequence joins TRBV6-1 and TRBJ2-3, with 12 bases lining up with TRBD2. The CDR3 runs 14 residues. Germline CDR1 and CDR2: MNHNS and SASEGT. The CDR3 loop reads CTSSWGLAGDTQYF. CDR3 sequence (DNA): TGTACCAGCAGCTGGGGACTAGCGGGAGATACGCAGTATTTT.

This clonotype was observed many times. This rearrangement joins TRBV29-1 to TRBJ2-2; no firm D call. The CDR3 extends over 13 amino acids. Trimming took off 4 bases at V and 2 bases at J, with 8 bases between the two ends. CDR1 and CDR2 from the germline V gene are SQVTM and ANQGSEA. The CDR3 loop is CSVGQGNTGELFF. The CDR3 DNA reads TGCAGCGTTGGTCAAGGAAACACCGGGGAGCTGTTTTTT.

The chain links TRBV6-2 or TRBV6-3 to TRBJ2-5, with D possibly matching TRBD2 (6 bases). The V and J ends lost 6 bases and 8 bases respectively, with 22 bases between them. There are 15 residues in the CDR3. Germline V gene sequence: CDR1 MNHEY, CDR2 SVGEGT. The CDR3 sequence: CASRPPGLPFSTQYF. In DNA form, the CDR3 reads TGTGCCAGCAGACCTCCGGGACTCCCTTTTTCTACCCAGTACTTC.

About this clonotype itself: One base away lies a much larger clone, so this may be a sequencing read error. The gene calls are TRBV29-1 and TRBJ1-2; D gene uncertain. The CDR3 length is 11 residues. Germline CDR1 SQVTM, CDR2 ANQGSEA. CDR3 residues: CSVPIGYGNTF. CDR3 sequence (DNA): TGCAGCGTTCCGATAGGCTATGGCAACACCTTC.

As regards this clonotype: A single base separates this from a much larger clone, so it may be a read error. V and J are TRBV12-3 or TRBV12-4 and TRBJ2-5; 9 nucleotides line up with TRBD2. This CDR3 comprises 15 residues. The CDR3 region is CASSLTSGKQEAQYF. The CDR3 DNA reads as TGTGCCAGCAGTTTGACTAGCGGAAAGCAAGAGGCCCAGTACTTC.

Concerning this clonotype itself: The final CDR3 position lacks the conserved phenylalanine or tryptophan, pointing to a likely read error. The V gene is TRBV11-1, the J gene TRBJ2-3; either TRBD1 or TRBD2 may fit D (5 bases each). CDR1 is SGHAT, CDR2 FQDESV, per germline (reference sequence). Trimming stripped 3 bases from V and 2 bases from J, with 15 bases between. The CDR3 is 16 residues long. The DNA for the CDR3 is TGTGCCAGCAGCTTCGTCCAGGGACGCATCACAGATACGCAGTATTCT. Its translation is CASSFVQGRITDTQYS.

This clonotype was observed many times. The chain joins TRBV12-3 or TRBV12-4 to TRBJ2-7; the match to TRBD1 covers 9 bases. This CDR3 contains 15 residues. The ends lost 2 bases at V and 6 bases at J; junction bases unmatched: 8. The CDR3 DNA is TGTGCCAGCAGTTTACTGCTGGGACAGGGACGCGAGCAGTACTTC. This gives the protein CASSLLLGQGREQYF.

Comments on this clonotype: This CDR3 is missing its conserved last phenylalanine or tryptophan, likely due to a read error. This chain links TRBV7-9 with TRBJ2-7; D may match TRBD1 or TRBD2 (5 bases each). This CDR3 has 16 amino acids. The germline V gene encodes CDR1 SEHNR and CDR2 FQNEAQ (reference sequence). With 1 base removed from V and 5 bases from J, the gap between germline ends came to 18 bases. DNA of the CDR3: TGTGCCAGCAGCTTAGGTGCCCTAGCAGGGTGGAACGAGCAGTACCTC. The encoded protein is CASSLGALAGWNEQYL.

Worth noting for this clonotype: One end of the junction fails to match germline, which may point to a read error. The rearrangement links TRBV5-5 to TRBJ2-7; D might be TRBD1 (6 bases). This CDR3 has 14 amino acids. CDR1 and CDR2 (germline): SGHKS, YYEKEE (reference sequence). The DNA for the CDR3 is TGTGCCTGCAGCCCCCAGGCAGGGGTTTACGAGCAGTACTTC. Its protein product is CACSPQAGVYEQYF.

Details on this clonotype: A much larger clone differs from this one at a single base, so this may be a read error. The V call is TRBV6-6, the J call TRBJ2-5; perhaps TRBD2 as D (6 bases). Germline CDR1 is MNHNY and CDR2 is SVGAGI (reference sequence). This CDR3 comprises 15 residues. CDR3 sequence: CVSSHPGGGQETQYF. The CDR3 DNA is TGTGTCAGCAGTCATCCTGGCGGAGGGCAAGAGACCCAGTACTTC.

With respect to this clonotype: A clone one base away is much larger, so this may be a read error. This CDR3 reads CSVRTRGSPDTQYF. In DNA, the CDR3 is TGCAGCGTTCGGACTCGCGGGTCCCCAGATACGCAGTATTTT. The chain carries TRBV29-1 and TRBJ2-3; perhaps TRBD2 as D (5 bases). The germline V gene has CDR1 SQVTM and CDR2 ANQGSEA. V was trimmed by 5 bases and J by 4 bases, leaving 16 bases between them. This CDR3 region has 14 residues.

This chain joins TRBV7-3 and TRBJ2-7; 7 nucleotides line up with TRBD2. CDR3 length: 15 amino acids. Germline lookup yields CDR1 SGHTA and CDR2 FQGTGA. J was trimmed by 9 bases and V by 0 bases; bases with no gene match: 11. This chain's CDR3 is CASSLTPIREAVQYF. CDR3 nucleotides: TGTGCCAGCAGCTTAACCCCCATCCGGGAGGCCGTGCAGTACTTC.

With regard to this clonotype: A junction end diverges from the germline sequence, so it may reflect a read error. The CDR3 region has the DNA TGCGCCAGCAGCCAAGTCGAGCGAGGCTACGAGCAGAACTTC. Translated: CASSQVERGYEQNF. The V call is TRBV4-1, the J call TRBJ2-7, with no clear D. Germline CDR1 is MGHRA and CDR2 is YSYEKL. The CDR3 loop spans 14 amino acids.

The chain carries TRBV6-1 and TRBJ1-1; possibly TRBD1 for D (6 bases). The germline V gene encodes CDR1 MNHNS and CDR2 SASEGT. This CDR3 contains 14 residues. The V and J ends lost 1 base and 11 bases respectively, with 17 bases between them. DNA for the CDR3: TGTGCCAGCAGTGAAGGGTTCTGGGGGGCATGGGCTTTCTTT. Amino acid sequence: CASSEGFWGAWAFF.

Only one count was recorded for this clonotype. A much more abundant neighbour one base away suggests this may be a read error. V is TRBV4-1 and J is TRBJ1-5; D unclear. The CDR3 totals 15 residues. Germline values: CDR1 MGHRA, CDR2 YSYEKL. CDR3 nucleotides: TGCGCCAGCAGCCAAGATTGGCGGACCAATCAGCCCCGGCATTTT. Amino acids: CASSQDWRTNQPRHF.

The chain links TRBV12-3 or TRBV12-4 to TRBJ2-7; D call uncertain. The V and J ends lost 6 bases and 3 bases respectively, with 12 bases between them. This CDR3 comprises 13 residues. In DNA form, the CDR3 reads TGTGCCAGCAGCCGGGTGAACTACTACGAGCAGTACTTC. This sequence encodes CASSRVNYYEQYF.

Concerning this clonotype: The CDR3 does not end in the conserved phenylalanine or tryptophan, so this is likely a read error. The chain has TRBV11-2 and TRBJ2-7, with TRBD2 matching over 8 bases. Trimming took 0 bases from V and 3 from J; bases not matched to a gene: 4. The CDR3 has 15 residues. Germline CDR1 reads SGHAT; CDR2 reads FQNNGV. CDR3 sequence (DNA): TGTGCCAGCAGCTTAGAATACAGCGGGAGCTACGAGCAGTACTTA. Translated: CASSLEYSGSYEQYL.

This clonotype was counted between two and nine times. At one end, the junction sequence differs from germline, possibly due to a read error. The chain recombines TRBV28 with TRBJ2-3; 12 bases match TRBD2. This CDR3 has 16 residues. The V gene's germline CDR1 is MDHEN and CDR2 SYDVKM. The CDR3 reads CAGSFGLAGGADTQYF. DNA for the CDR3: TGTGCCGGCAGTTTTGGGCTAGCGGGAGGGGCAGATACGCAGTATTTT.

This clonotype was picked up a small number of times. The chain employs TRBV5-6 and TRBJ2-7; D may be TRBD2 (5 bases). The CDR3 length is 16 residues. Trimming removed 4 bases at V and 5 bases at J, with 22 bases between. Germline loops: CDR1 SGHDT, CDR2 YYEEEE. CDR3 amino acids: CASSDFLVRGPHEQYF. The CDR3 DNA is TGTGCCAGCAGCGACTTTTTAGTGCGAGGGCCTCACGAGCAGTACTTC.

Concerning this clonotype: A read error may be the cause here, since a much bigger clone is one base away. The chain employs TRBV29-1 and TRBJ1-1; no clear D. The CDR3 is 12 residues long. The V gene's germline CDR1 is SQVTM and CDR2 ANQGSEA. The CDR3 sequence is CCVATGNTEAFF. The CDR3 DNA reads TGCTGCGTTGCGACCGGGAACACTGAAGCTTTCTTT.

At least ten counts were recorded for this clonotype. The chain combines TRBV6-2 or TRBV6-3 with TRBJ1-2; D uncertain. The CDR3 has 12 residues. The V gene's germline CDR1 is MNHEY and CDR2 SVGEGT. V gave up 2 bases and J gave up 7 bases, with 8 bases separating them. In DNA, the CDR3 is TGTGCCAGCAGTTACGTCGGGTTTGGCTACACCTTC. It specifies CASSYVGFGYTF.